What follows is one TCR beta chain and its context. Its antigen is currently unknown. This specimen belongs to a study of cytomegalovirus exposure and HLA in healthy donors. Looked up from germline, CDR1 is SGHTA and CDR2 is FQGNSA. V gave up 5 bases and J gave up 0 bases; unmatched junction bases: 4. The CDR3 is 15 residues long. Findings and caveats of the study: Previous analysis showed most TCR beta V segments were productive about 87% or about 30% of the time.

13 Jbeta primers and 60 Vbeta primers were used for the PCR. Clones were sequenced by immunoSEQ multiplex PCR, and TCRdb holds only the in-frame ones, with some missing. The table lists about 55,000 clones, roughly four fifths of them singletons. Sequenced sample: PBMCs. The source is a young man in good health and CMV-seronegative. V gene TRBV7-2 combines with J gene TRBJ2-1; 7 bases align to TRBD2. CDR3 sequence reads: CASSPGGTSYNEQFF. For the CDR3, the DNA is TGTGCCAGCAGCCCGGGAGGCACCTCCTACAATGAGCAGTTCTTC.